A selection of T cell receptor beta chains follows, all from one sample in a study of cytomegalovirus exposure and HLA in healthy donors. The protocol was immunoSEQ multiplex PCR, while the TCRdb copy is restricted to in-frame clones and leaves out a portion. The repertoire consists of under 100,000 clones, with roughly 97% occurring once and the leading ten covering roughly 0.78%. Input material: PBMCs. These TCRs come from a young man in good health and CMV-seronegative. Each CDR3 is given with its conserved first and last residue. D genes are given only for firm matches. For some rows the clone size is stated as once, few or many, or as a class when expanded; others skip it.

clone size	J gene	V gene	D gene	CDR3 protein	CDR3 DNA
NA	TRBJ1-1	TRBV5-6	NA	CASSLVDIPRLNTEAFF	TGTGCCAGCAGCTTGGTGGACATACCTCGTTTGAACACTGAAGCTTTCTTT
NA	TRBJ2-2	TRBV4-2	TRBD2	CASSLRGLAETNTGELFF	TGTGCCAGCAGCCTTAGAGGACTAGCGGAGACGAACACCGGGGAGCTGTTTTTT
NA	TRBJ1-1	TRBV18	NA	CASSLATRNTEAFF	TGTGCCAGCTCGCTAGCAACGAGAAACACTGAAGCTTTCTTT
NA	TRBJ1-5	TRBV9	TRBD1	CASSVEGQGQPQHF	TGTGCCAGCAGCGTAGAGGGACAGGGTCAGCCCCAGCATTTT
NA	TRBJ1-5	TRBV6-1	TRBD1	CASSAGTDSNQPQHF	TGTGCCAGCAGTGCCGGGACAGATAGCAATCAGCCCCAGCATTTT
NA	TRBJ2-3	TRBV7-9	TRBD1	CASSPRTGPLPDTQYF	TGTGCCAGCAGCCCAAGGACAGGCCCATTACCGGATACGCAGTATTTT
NA	TRBJ2-6	TRBV11-2	NA	CASFRPRGALGANVLTF	TGTGCCAGCTTTCGCCCCCGGGGGGCGCTTGGGGCCAACGTCCTGACTTTC
NA	TRBJ2-3	TRBV4-1	NA	CASSPRTGTDTQYF	TGCGCCAGCAGCCCTCGGACAGGCACAGATACGCAGTATTTT
NA	TRBJ2-6	TRBV10-3	TRBD1	CATRQGSGANVLTF	TGTGCCACCCGACAGGGCTCTGGGGCCAACGTCCTGACTTTC
once	TRBJ2-7	TRBV5-1	TRBD2	CASSLELAGPSYEQYF	TGCGCCAGCAGCTTGGAACTAGCGGGACCATCCTACGAGCAGTACTTC
NA	TRBJ2-1	TRBV4-3	NA	CASSQSRNTRDEQFF	TGCGCCAGCAGCCAGTCTAGGAATACACGCGATGAGCAGTTCTTC
NA	TRBJ2-7	TRBV25-1	NA	CASRGTQWGEQYF	TGTGCCAGCAGGGGGACACAGTGGGGCGAGCAGTACTTC
NA	TRBJ1-2	TRBV27	NA	CASSPSGTGGGYTF	TGTGCCAGCAGCCCCTCGGGGACTGGGGGTGGCTACACCTTC
NA	TRBJ2-6	TRBV6-1	NA	CASRIRVRGANVLTF	TGTGCCAGCAGAATCAGGGTCCGTGGGGCCAACGTCCTGACTTTC
once	TRBJ2-5	TRBV29-1	TRBD1	CSVVRDRDFQETQYF	TGCAGCGTTGTCCGGGACAGAGATTTCCAAGAGACCCAGTACTTC
once	TRBJ2-1	TRBV6-1	NA	CASSRLVEQFF	TGTGCCAGCTCCCGCTTAGTAGAGCAGTTCTTC
NA	TRBJ2-3	TRBV28	TRBD1	CASSRQSPGQLTDTQYF	TGTGCCAGCAGCCGACAGTCTCCGGGACAGCTCACAGATACGCAGTATTTT
NA	TRBJ1-5	TRBV30	TRBD1	CAWINTGGQGNNQPQHF	TGTGCCTGGATAAACACGGGGGGACAGGGAAACAATCAGCCCCAGCATTTT
NA	TRBJ1-3	TRBV5-1	NA	CASSLEGNSGNTIYF	TGCGCCAGCAGCTTGGAGGGGAACTCTGGAAACACCATATATTTT
NA	TRBJ2-2	TRBV7-3	NA	CASSFSDTGELFF	TGTGCCAGCAGCTTTTCCGACACCGGGGAGCTGTTTTTT
NA	TRBJ1-1	TRBV5-5	TRBD1	CASSRGQGLPEAFF	TGTGCCAGCAGCCGAGGACAGGGATTACCTGAAGCTTTCTTT
NA	TRBJ1-5	TRBV7-2	NA	CASSPEHKNQPQHF	TGTGCCAGCAGCCCCGAACACAAGAATCAGCCCCAGCATTTT
NA	TRBJ1-5	TRBV6-1	NA	CASSDSPNQPQHF	TGTGCCAGCAGTGACAGTCCCAATCAGCCCCAGCATTTT
NA	TRBJ2-3	TRBV18	TRBD2	CASSPQLAGGTDTQYF	TGTGCCAGCTCACCCCAACTAGCGGGGGGCACAGATACGCAGTATTTT
NA	TRBJ1-5	TRBV6-6	NA	CASSYSNLNTGQPQHF	TGTGCCAGCAGTTACTCGAATCTAAATACCGGTCAGCCCCAGCATTTT
NA	TRBJ1-3	TRBV5-1	NA	CASRPWARAGNTIYF	TGCGCCAGCAGACCTTGGGCCAGGGCTGGAAACACCATATATTTT
NA	TRBJ1-5	TRBV15	TRBD1	CATSSGPGQGAWQPQHF	TGTGCCACCAGCAGTGGCCCGGGACAGGGGGCCTGGCAGCCCCAGCATTTT
NA	TRBJ1-4	TRBV19	NA	CASSSVWQGNEKLFF	TGTGCCAGTAGTTCTGTTTGGCAGGGGAATGAAAAACTGTTTTTT
NA	TRBJ2-7	TRBV6-6	NA	CASKTGYGTSYEQYF	TGTGCCAGCAAAACAGGGTACGGGACCTCCTACGAGCAGTACTTC
NA	TRBJ2-3	TRBV5-4	TRBD2	CASRPPPTSGPTDTQYF	TGTGCCAGCAGGCCCCCCCCAACTAGCGGACCTACAGATACGCAGTATTTT
NA	TRBJ1-1	TRBV28	TRBD1	CASSSLFVRQGGTEAFF	TGTGCCAGCAGTTCCCTATTCGTTCGACAGGGCGGAACTGAAGCTTTCTTT
NA	TRBJ2-7	TRBV4-1	NA	CASSHPMTPGLYF	TGCGCCAGCAGCCACCCGATGACACCCGGACTGTACTTC
once	TRBJ1-2	TRBV5-1	NA	CASSFEGNYGYTF	TGCGCCAGCAGCTTTGAGGGTAACTATGGCTACACCTTC
NA	TRBJ2-1	TRBV9	NA	CASSVLSGLDPVHEQFF	TGTGCCAGCAGCGTCCTCTCCGGACTGGATCCAGTCCATGAGCAGTTCTTC
once	TRBJ2-7	TRBV6-5	NA	CASSYSFGGAVYEQYF	TGTGCCAGCAGTTATTCTTTTGGAGGGGCAGTCTACGAGCAGTACTTC
NA	TRBJ1-1	TRBV2	NA	CASLGIVNTEAFF	TGTGCCAGCCTGGGCATTGTGAACACTGAAGCTTTCTTT
NA	TRBJ2-7	TRBV29-1	NA	CSVRIQGTNYEQYF	TGCAGCGTCCGTATTCAGGGGACCAACTACGAGCAGTACTTC
once	TRBJ2-2	TRBV6-4	TRBD2	CASSDLAGGTGELFF	TGTGCCAGCAGTGACTTAGCGGGAGGGACCGGGGAGCTGTTTTTT
NA	TRBJ2-3	TRBV5-1	NA	CASGRPGNMGTDTQYF	TGCGCCAGCGGAAGGCCGGGGAACATGGGCACAGATACGCAGTATTTT
NA	TRBJ1-2	TRBV5-8	TRBD1	CASSRTGSYYGYTF	TGTGCCAGCAGCCGGACAGGGTCTTACTATGGCTACACCTTC
NA	TRBJ1-2	TRBV30	TRBD1	CAWSLGQDPTYYGYTF	TGTGCCTGGAGTTTGGGACAGGATCCTACGTACTATGGCTACACCTTC
NA	TRBJ2-4	TRBV7-8	TRBD2	CASSPRGRDKNIQYF	TGTGCCAGCAGCCCGCGCGGGAGGGACAAAAACATTCAGTACTTC
NA	TRBJ2-1	TRBV10-2	TRBD2	CASTELAGESPYNEQFF	TGCGCCAGCACCGAACTAGCGGGAGAGAGCCCCTACAATGAGCAGTTCTTC
NA	TRBJ1-4	TRBV7-2	TRBD1	CASSPQTGMDEKLFF	TGTGCCAGCAGCCCACAGACAGGGATGGATGAAAAACTGTTTTTT
NA	TRBJ2-1	TRBV28	NA	CASSSPGTSSYNEQFF	TGTGCCAGCAGTTCCCCCGGGACAAGCTCCTACAATGAGCAGTTCTTC
NA	TRBJ2-3	TRBV5-4	NA	CASSFGRELDTQYF	TGTGCCAGCAGCTTTGGCCGGGAGTTAGATACGCAGTATTTT
NA	TRBJ1-2	TRBV11-3	NA	CASSQPGGYYGYTF	TGTGCCAGCAGCCAACCGGGAGGCTACTATGGCTACACCTTC
NA	TRBJ2-3	TRBV27	NA	CASSQLKRLVLTDTQYF	TGTGCCAGCAGTCAACTCAAAAGACTAGTCCTAACAGATACGCAGTATTTT
NA	TRBJ2-6	TRBV9	TRBD1	CASSVARDRGLSGANVLTF	TGTGCCAGCAGCGTAGCCCGGGACAGGGGGCTCTCTGGGGCCAACGTCCTGACTTTC
NA	TRBJ2-7	TRBV2	TRBD2	CASSEARRLAGPYEQYF	TGTGCCAGCAGTGAAGCGCGCAGGCTAGCGGGGCCCTACGAGCAGTACTTC
once	TRBJ1-2	TRBV28	NA	CASSFKTEYGYTF	TGTGCCAGCAGCTTCAAGACGGAGTATGGCTACACCTTC
NA	TRBJ1-2	TRBV5-1	NA	CASSSHEPDYGYTF	TGCGCCAGCAGCTCCCATGAGCCTGACTATGGCTACACCTTC
NA	TRBJ1-1	TRBV14	NA	CASSQDRSTEAFF	TGTGCCAGCAGCCAAGACAGGTCCACTGAAGCTTTCTTT
once	TRBJ1-2	TRBV28	TRBD1	CASSHGQGAEGYTF	TGTGCCAGCAGTCACGGACAGGGGGCCGAAGGCTACACCTTC
NA	TRBJ1-2	TRBV7-9	NA	CASSLGGDTGSVYTF	TGTGCCAGCAGCTTAGGGGGCGATACCGGCAGCGTCTACACCTTC
NA	TRBJ1-4	TRBV6-1	NA	CASSERQGGTEKLFF	TGTGCCAGCAGTGAGAGGCAGGGAGGGACGGAAAAACTGTTTTTT
NA	TRBJ1-5	TRBV6-5	NA	CASRSRALGNQPQHF	TGTGCCAGCAGGTCCAGGGCACTTGGCAATCAGCCCCAGCATTTT